These 8 T cell receptor beta chains were all obtained from the same sample, sequenced in a study of blood T cell repertoires in COVID-19. Generated by immunoSEQ multiplex PCR, the TCRdb table keeps only in-frame clones and is missing some. The table lists some 120,000 clones, roughly 85% of them singletons. The specimen was peripheral blood. Every receptor here comes from a man aged 25-45 years with acute or convalescent COVID-19.

This clone has a handful of counts. The chain couples TRBV5-1 to TRBJ2-6, with a tentative D call TRBD1 (7 bases). Germline V gives CDR1 SGHRS, CDR2 YFSETQ. The CDR3 consists of 18 residues. Trimming stripped 0 bases from V and 1 base from J, with 14 bases between. CDR3 sequence reads: CASSLEGGGVSGANVLTF. DNA of the CDR3: TGCGCCAGCAGCTTGGAAGGGGGCGGGGTGTCTGGGGCCAACGTCCTGACTTTC.

The CDR3 region is CASRPQGLNYGYTF. The CDR3 DNA follows: TGTGCCAGCAGGCCTCAGGGACTTAACTATGGCTACACCTTC. The chain carries TRBV25-1 and TRBJ1-2; maybe TRBD1 (5 bases). The germline V gene encodes CDR1 MGHDK and CDR2 SYGVNS. This CDR3 has 14 residues. V lost 6 bases, J lost 1 base, and 12 bases lay in between.

With respect to this clone: The sample holds other DNA sequences that translate to the same CDR3. This chain joins TRBV18 and TRBJ1-1; D uncertain. Germline V CDR1 and CDR2: KGHSH, LQKENI. CDR3 length equals 13 residues. V dropped 6 bases and J dropped 1 base, with 9 bases sitting between them. CDR3 nucleotide sequence: TGTGCCAGCTCGTCAGACAAGAACACTGAAGCTTTCTTT. Its translation is CASSSDKNTEAFF.

The V call is TRBV12-3 or TRBV12-4, the J call TRBJ2-1, with D tentatively TRBD2 (5 bases). The CDR3 runs 13 residues. V shed 3 bases and J shed 6 bases, with 9 bases lying between them. DNA for the CDR3: TGTGCCAGCAGTTTGACTGCGGGCAATGAGCAGTTCTTC. It specifies CASSLTAGNEQFF.

Comment on this clone: Other nucleotide sequences in the sample specify the same CDR3. The CDR3 is CASSDSGTGDYNEQFF. The CDR3 bases are TGTGCCAGCAGTGACTCGGGGACAGGCGACTACAATGAGCAGTTCTTC. The chain joins TRBV6-4 to TRBJ2-1, with 8 bases that match TRBD1. The CDR3 has 16 residues. The germline CDR1 and CDR2 sequences are MRHNA and SNTAGT. Losses at the gene ends were 0 bases for V and 3 bases for J; bases not matched to a gene: 4.

This clone was observed a handful of times. This chain connects TRBV4-3 to TRBJ1-4; no clear D. Trimming removed 4 bases at V and 3 bases at J, with 6 bases between. CDR3 size: 13 residues. In germline, CDR1 is LGHNA, CDR2 YSLEER. CDR3 sequence reads: CASSRVSNEKLFF. The CDR3 bases are TGCGCCAGCAGCCGAGTTTCTAATGAAAAACTGTTTTTT.

This chain's CDR3 is CASSPIGTGDYEQYF. In DNA form, the CDR3 reads TGTGCCAGCTCACCGATTGGGACAGGGGACTACGAGCAGTACTTC. The genes are TRBV18 and TRBJ2-7; 10 bases fit TRBD1. V shed 3 bases and J 3 bases; nucleotides not matched to a gene: 5. The CDR3 runs to 15 residues. CDR1 is KGHSH and CDR2 is LQKENI in the germline V gene.

The chain has TRBV10-2 and TRBJ2-3; TRBD2 might be the D (5 bases). The CDR3 sequence is 14 residues long. Trimming pared 1 base from V and 4 bases from J, leaving 9 bases between. Germline CDR1 WSHSY, CDR2 SAAADI. The CDR3 DNA sequence: TGCGCCAGCAGTGAGTGGCTAGCTTCAGATACGCAGTATTTT. Encoded protein: CASSEWLASDTQYF.